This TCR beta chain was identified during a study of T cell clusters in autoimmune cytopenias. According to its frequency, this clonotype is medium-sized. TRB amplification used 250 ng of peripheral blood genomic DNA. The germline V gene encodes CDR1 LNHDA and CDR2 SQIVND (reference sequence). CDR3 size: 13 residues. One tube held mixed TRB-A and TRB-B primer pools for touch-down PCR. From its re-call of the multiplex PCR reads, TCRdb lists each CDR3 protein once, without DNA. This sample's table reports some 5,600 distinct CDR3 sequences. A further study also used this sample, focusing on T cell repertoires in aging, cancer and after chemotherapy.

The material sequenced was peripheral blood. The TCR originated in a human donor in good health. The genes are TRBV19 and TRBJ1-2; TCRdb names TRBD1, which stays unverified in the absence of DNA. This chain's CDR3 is CASSPRGNYGYTF.